The 26 T cell receptor beta chains in this list originate from one sample, sequenced in a study of blood T cell repertoires in COVID-19. The repertoire was sequenced with immunoSEQ multiplex PCR; TCRdb's copy has only in-frame clones and lacks some. The sample includes hundreds of thousands of clones, approximately 90% seen only once; the top ten take over 0.2%. Sequencing was done on a sample of peripheral blood. The source of these receptors is a woman younger than 35 with acute or convalescent COVID-19.

This clone has a single count. V usage is TRBV18 and J usage is TRBJ1-4, with 12 bases identical to TRBD1. The J segment lost 6 bases and the V segment lost 3 bases, leaving 8 bases of the junction unmatched. CDR1 is KGHSH and CDR2 is LQKENI in the germline V gene. The CDR3 runs 17 residues. CDR3 region: CASSPVPGQGADEKLFF. CDR3 DNA sequence: TGTGCCAGCTCACCCGTCCCGGGACAGGGGGCGGATGAAAAACTGTTTTTT.

V usage is TRBV6-1 and J usage is TRBJ1-1, with D tentatively TRBD1 (6 bases). The germline V and J ends were trimmed by 3 bases and 6 bases, with 11 bases remaining between them. Looked up from germline, CDR1 is MNHNS and CDR2 is SASEGT. This CDR3 contains 13 residues. The CDR3 bases are TGTGCCAGCAGTGAGGGGCGGGGGCCTGAAGCTTTCTTT. Translation gives CASSEGRGPEAFF.

The genes are TRBV6-6 and TRBJ1-1, with a tentative D call TRBD1 (5 bases). The CDR3 has 14 residues. Trimming shortened V by 5 bases and J by 0 bases, and 10 bases separated the two germline ends. In germline, CDR1 is MNHNY, CDR2 SVGAGI (reference sequence). This CDR3 is CASSAGTVNTEAFF. The CDR3 DNA reads TGTGCCAGCAGTGCGGGGACGGTGAACACTGAAGCTTTCTTT.

This clone has just one count. The genes are TRBV5-1 and TRBJ2-2, with TRBD2 matching 9 bases. Germline CDR1 is SGHRS and CDR2 is YFSETQ. The CDR3 is 16 residues long. With 4 bases clipped from V and 1 base from J, the junction kept 5 bases outside the gene matches. The CDR3: CASSHLAGRNTGELFF. In DNA, the CDR3 is TGCGCCAGCAGCCACCTAGCGGGGAGGAACACCGGGGAGCTGTTTTTT.

The chain employs TRBV13 and TRBJ2-2; D possibly corresponds to TRBD1 (6 bases). Trimming took 8 bases from V and 3 from J, leaving 25 bases between them. The CDR3 runs 18 residues. Germline CDR1 reads PRHDT; CDR2 reads FYEKMQ (reference sequence). CDR3 sequence (DNA): TGTGCCAGCCGTCCCCATCCACAGGGTAGAATGGACACCGGGGAGCTGTTTTTT. Translation: CASRPHPQGRMDTGELFF.

This chain joins TRBV4-2 and TRBJ2-6; perhaps TRBD2 as D (6 bases). The CDR3 has 18 amino acids. Trimming removed 4 bases from V and 0 bases from J, with 16 bases in between. Looked up from germline, CDR1 is LGHNA and CDR2 is YNFKEQ. The CDR3 sequence: CASSPRRDSSSGANVLTF. The CDR3 DNA sequence: TGTGCCAGCAGCCCGCGCCGGGACTCCAGCTCTGGGGCCAACGTCCTGACTTTC.

The J gene is TRBJ1-2, the V gene TRBV3-1 (or the pseudogene TRBV3-2), with D unresolved. Trimming left V 5 bases short and J 2 bases short, with 12 bases between. Germline V gene lookup returns CDR1 LGHDT and CDR2 YNNKEL (reference sequence). There are 14 residues in the CDR3. DNA for the CDR3: TGTGCCAGCAGCTCTCCAGGAAGGAACTATGGCTACACCTTC. Translating gives CASSSPGRNYGYTF.

This chain joins TRBV6-5 and TRBJ1-2; 8 bases agree with TRBD1. CDR3 size: 15 residues. Looked up from germline, CDR1 is MNHEY and CDR2 is SVGAGI. The V gene end was trimmed by 7 bases and the J gene end by 2 bases; junction bases not matched to a gene: 9. CDR3 nucleotide sequence: TGTGCCAGCACTTCCCCGGGACAGGCCAACTATGGCTACACCTTC. It yields the protein CASTSPGQANYGYTF.

The chain uses TRBV3-1 (or the pseudogene TRBV3-2) and TRBJ1-5; unclear D gene. Per germline, CDR1 LGHDT and CDR2 YNNKEL (reference sequence). The CDR3 totals 16 residues. V dropped 4 bases and J dropped 0 bases, with 13 bases sitting between them. The CDR3 bases are TGTGCCAGCAGCCCCCGGGAAGAATATAGCAATCAGCCCCAGCATTTT. Residues: CASSPREEYSNQPQHF.

This chain links TRBV7-9 with TRBJ1-1; D ambiguous. V lost 5 bases and J lost 0, with 22 bases in between. The CDR3 loop spans 18 amino acids. Germline CDR1 and CDR2: SEHNR and FQNEAQ (reference sequence). The CDR3 here is CASSPLDGVAALNTEAFF. The CDR3 DNA sequence: TGTGCCAGCAGCCCCCTAGACGGTGTGGCAGCACTGAACACTGAAGCTTTCTTT.

This chain joins TRBV7-2 and TRBJ2-7; 11 bases map to TRBD2. V trimming: 1 base; J trimming: 6 bases; junction bases outside the gene matches: 5. The CDR3 runs 15 residues. The germline CDR1 and CDR2 sequences are SGHTA and FQGNSA. CDR3 DNA sequence: TGTGCCAGCAGCTTAGAACTAGCGGGGGCAGTCGAGCAGTACTTC. Its translation: CASSLELAGAVEQYF.

The genes are TRBV2 and TRBJ2-2; 9 nucleotides line up with TRBD2. CDR3 size: 14 residues. V was clipped by 6 bases and J by 5 bases; unmatched bases: 4. The germline V gene has CDR1 SNHLY and CDR2 FYNNEI. The DNA for the CDR3 is TGTGCCAGCAGAGGCGGGGGGGGAACCGGGGAGCTGTTTTTT. Protein product: CASRGGGGTGELFF.

The gene calls are TRBV3-1 (or the pseudogene TRBV3-2) and TRBJ1-2; unclear D gene. The CDR3 loop spans 15 amino acids. Per germline, CDR1 LGHDT and CDR2 YNNKEL (reference sequence). Deletions cut 4 bases from V and 3 bases from J, with 15 bases between. The CDR3 spells CASSLSGEGDYGYTF. The CDR3, as DNA: TGTGCCAGCAGCCTCTCCGGGGAGGGAGACTATGGCTACACCTTC.

This rearrangement joins TRBV2 to TRBJ1-2; perhaps TRBD1 as D (5 bases). The germline V and J ends were trimmed by 7 bases and 5 bases, with 17 bases remaining between them. Looked up from germline, CDR1 is SNHLY and CDR2 is FYNNEI. CDR3 length equals 14 residues. The CDR3 nucleotides read TGTGCCAGCATACCGCCGGGACTTAGTTATGGCTACACCTTC. Translation gives CASIPPGLSYGYTF.

The V call is TRBV6-1, the J call TRBJ2-7; 8 nucleotides align to TRBD1. Looked up from germline, CDR1 is MNHNS and CDR2 is SASEGT. The CDR3 spans 15 residues. V lost 2 bases to trimming and J lost 3 bases; unmatched junction nucleotides: 6. CDR3 sequence: CASSETGQVYYEQYF. The CDR3 coding sequence is TGTGCCAGCAGTGAAACGGGACAGGTCTACTACGAGCAGTACTTC.

The chain recombines TRBV5-1 with TRBJ2-2; 8 positions match TRBD2. The CDR3 covers 17 residues. J gave up 0 bases and V 4 bases, and 8 bases lay outside the gene matches. Germline V gene sequence: CDR1 SGHRS, CDR2 YFSETQ. CDR3 bases: TGCGCCAGCAGCCCCCGGGGCGGGGGGCCGAACACCGGGGAGCTGTTTTTT. This encodes CASSPRGGGPNTGELFF.

This chain joins TRBV6-2 or TRBV6-3 and TRBJ2-1; 9 bases are shared with TRBD2. CDR1 is MNHEY and CDR2 is SVGEGT in the germline V gene. The CDR3 spans 15 residues. J gave up 4 bases and V 5 bases, and 6 bases lay outside the gene matches. As DNA, the CDR3 is TGTGCCAGCAGTAAGGCGGCGGGGGGGTACAATGAGCAGTTCTTC. Translated: CASSKAAGGYNEQFF.

The V and J genes are TRBV5-1 and TRBJ2-1; possible D gene TRBD2, 6 bases. Trimming took off 2 bases at V and 12 bases at J, with 18 bases between the two ends. Germline values: CDR1 SGHRS, CDR2 YFSETQ. The CDR3 is 14 amino acids. The chain's CDR3 is CASSFGAGGSSQFF. CDR3 in DNA: TGCGCCAGCAGCTTTGGAGCGGGTGGGTCTTCGCAGTTCTTC.

The genes are TRBV27 and TRBJ2-7, with a weak D call TRBD1 (6 bases). CDR1 is MNHEY and CDR2 is SMNVEV in the germline V gene (reference sequence). V lost 2 bases and J lost 3, with 11 bases in between. This CDR3 is 14 amino acids long. CDR3 DNA: TGTGCCAGCAGTTTAGGGGGCCAGGGCTACGAGCAGTACTTC. Translating it yields CASSLGGQGYEQYF.

J is TRBJ1-4 and V is TRBV3-1 (or the pseudogene TRBV3-2), with 9 bases that match TRBD1. This CDR3 region has 14 residues. Germline CDR1 reads LGHDT; CDR2 reads YNNKEL (reference sequence). J gave up 10 bases and V 6 bases, and 9 bases lay outside the gene matches. For the CDR3, the DNA is TGTGCCAGCAGACCCGGGACAGGGACGGGAAAACTGTTTTTT. Translation: CASRPGTGTGKLFF.

The CDR3 loop reads CASSRLAERDEQFF. CDR3 in DNA: TGTGCCAGCAGCCGACTAGCGGAGAGGGATGAGCAGTTCTTC. The chain is built from TRBV27 and TRBJ2-1; 9 bases are shared with TRBD2. Germline CDR1 and CDR2: MNHEY and SMNVEV (reference sequence). V lost 6 bases and J lost 8; bases outside the gene matches: 8. The CDR3 runs to 14 residues.

This clone occurred once. The rearrangement uses TRBV13 and TRBJ1-1, with D possibly matching TRBD1 (5 bases). Trimming left V 5 bases short and J 0 bases short, with 13 bases between. CDR1 is PRHDT, CDR2 FYEKMQ, per germline (reference sequence). The CDR3 is 15 amino acids. The CDR3 bases are TGTGCCAGCAGCGCGGGGGAGACGATGAACACTGAAGCTTTCTTT. Translation: CASSAGETMNTEAFF.

The chain recombines TRBV6-7 with TRBJ1-6; TRBD1 matches at 8 bases. TRBV6-7 is flagged as an ORF with uncertain function. The CDR3 has 16 residues. V trimming: 5 bases; J trimming: 4 bases; junction bases outside the gene matches: 7. The CDR3 sequence: CASSTRTGKYNSPLHF. CDR3 coding DNA: TGTGCCAGCAGTACCAGGACAGGGAAATATAATTCACCCCTCCACTTT.

The V gene is TRBV4-1, the J gene TRBJ1-2; 11 nucleotides align to TRBD1. The CDR3 covers 16 residues. CDR1 MGHRA and CDR2 YSYEKL come from the germline V gene. V was pared by 4 bases and J by 7 bases, with 11 bases of the junction left unmatched. CDR3 sequence: CASSLRPGQGDIGYTF. In DNA, the CDR3 is TGCGCCAGCAGCCTTCGCCCGGGACAGGGGGATATTGGCTACACCTTC.

This chain links TRBV28 with TRBJ1-5; the D is unclear. Trimming shortened V by 5 bases and J by 6 bases, and 17 bases separated the two germline ends. The V gene's germline CDR1 is MDHEN and CDR2 SYDVKM. This CDR3 has 15 residues. In nucleotides, the CDR3 is TGTGCCAGCAGTCATGAGGAGAGGGTTTCTCAGCCCCAGCATTTT. Translating gives CASSHEERVSQPQHF. The complete variable domain, with remaining parts taken from reference TRBV28 and TRBJ1-5, reads DVKVTQSSRYLVKRTGEKVFLECVQDMDHENMFWYRQDPGLGLRLIYFSYDVKMKEKGDIPEGYSVSREKKERFSLILESASTNQTSMYLCASSHEERVSQPQHFGDGTRLSIL.

J is TRBJ1-2 and V is TRBV6-1; perhaps TRBD1 as D (5 bases). Trimming pared 1 base from V and 5 bases from J, leaving 8 bases between. This CDR3 spans 13 amino acids. Looked up from germline, CDR1 is MNHNS and CDR2 is SASEGT. CDR3 loop: CASSEGGVYGYTF. The CDR3 DNA follows: TGTGCCAGCAGTGAAGGGGGCGTATATGGCTACACCTTC.